This is a list of T cell receptor beta chains from one sample in a study of regulatory T cells in long-lasting Graves disease. TCRdb recomputed calls from the multiplex PCR reads with MiXCR, one row per CDR3 protein. The sample lists roughly 430,000 distinct CDR3 sequences, about 21% occurring once. The source material was peripheral blood mononuclear cells (PBMCs), sampled when the disease was refractory, from a patient treated with antithyroid drugs. The receptors were gathered from a female donor with Graves disease. CDR3s include the opening cysteine and the closing phenylalanine or tryptophan. D genes are given only for firm matches. Size is stated for part of the rows, as once, few or many counts, or as a class when the clone is expanded.

v_gene	abundance	d_gene	j_gene	CDR3aa	CDR3nt
TRBV29-1	-	-	TRBJ2-1	CSAVVHNEQFF	TGCAGCGCGGTAGTACACAATGAGCAGTTCTTC
TRBV20-1	-	-	TRBJ1-2	CSASLLGNYGYTF	TGCAGTGCTAGTCTACTGGGGAACTATGGCTACACCTTC
TRBV20-1	many	TRBD1	TRBJ1-2	CSARIGTGLSPTF	TGCAGTGCTAGAATTGGGACAGGGTTGTCTCCCACCTTC
TRBV27	-	-	TRBJ2-4	CASTTLDKNIQYF	TGTGCCAGCACTACGTTGGACAAAAACATTCAGTACTTC
TRBV7-9	few	-	TRBJ1-1	CASSLGRSNTEAFF	TGTGCCAGCAGCTTAGGACGGTCGAACACTGAAGCTTTCTTT
TRBV12-3/TRBV12-4	-	TRBD1	TRBJ2-2	CACSVVQGRITGELFF	TGTGCCTGCAGCGTAGTACAGGGGCGTATCACCGGGGAGCTGTTTTTT
TRBV29-1	-	-	TRBJ1-2	CSVEGGVGYGYTF	TGCAGCGTTGAAGGGGGGGTTGGCTATGGCTACACCTTC
TRBV18	-	-	TRBJ2-5	CASSPARQSQETQYF	TGTGCCAGCTCACCAGCTCGACAATCCCAAGAGACCCAGTACTTC
TRBV28	many	-	TRBJ2-5	CASSLTPYQETQYF	TGTGCCAGCAGTTTAACACCGTACCAAGAGACCCAGTACTTC
TRBV12-3/TRBV12-4	-	TRBD1	TRBJ2-7	CASSWTGTGGSEQYF	TGTGCCAGCAGTTGGACCGGGACAGGGGGCAGCGAGCAGTACTTC
TRBV6-2/TRBV6-3	many	TRBD1	TRBJ1-5	CASSYGQGGNQPQHF	TGTGCCAGCAGTTACGGGCAGGGGGGAAATCAGCCCCAGCATTTT
TRBV3-1	-	TRBD1	TRBJ2-7	CASSQVGTDSWEQCF	TGTGCCAGCAGCCAAGTTGGGACAGACTCGTGGGAGCAGTGCTTC
TRBV2	few	-	TRBJ1-1	CASRARTLNTEAFF	TGTGCCAGCAGGGCAAGGACACTGAACACTGAAGCTTTCTTT
TRBV20-1	many	-	TRBJ1-2	CSARDPVRPTYGYTF	TGCAGTGCTAGAGATCCGGTCAGGCCAACATATGGCTACACCTTC
TRBV19	-	-	TRBJ1-5	CASSIQAGNANQPQHF	TGTGCCAGTAGTATACAGGCCGGAAATGCGAATCAGCCCCAGCATTTT
TRBV6-5	-	-	TRBJ2-6	CASSSLLQGRLSPGANVLTF	TGTGCCAGCAGTTCCCTCCTACAGGGTCGACTATCCCCTGGGGCCAACGTCCTGACTTTC
TRBV6-1	few	-	TRBJ2-2	CASSELGQTNTGELFF	TGTGCCAGCAGTGAATTAGGCCAAACGAACACCGGGGAGCTGTTTTTT